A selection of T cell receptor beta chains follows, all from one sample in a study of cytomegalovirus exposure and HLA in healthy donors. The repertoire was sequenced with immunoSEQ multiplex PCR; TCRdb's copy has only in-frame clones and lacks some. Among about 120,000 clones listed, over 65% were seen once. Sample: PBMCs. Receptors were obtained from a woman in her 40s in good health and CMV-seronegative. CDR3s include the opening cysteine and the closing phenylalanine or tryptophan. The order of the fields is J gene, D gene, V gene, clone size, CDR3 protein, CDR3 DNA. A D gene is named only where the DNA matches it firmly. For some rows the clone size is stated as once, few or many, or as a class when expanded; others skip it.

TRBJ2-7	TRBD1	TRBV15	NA	CATRNPGQGYEQYF	TGTGCCACCAGGAATCCGGGACAGGGCTACGAGCAGTACTTC
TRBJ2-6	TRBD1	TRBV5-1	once	CASSKQGASSGANVLTF	TGCGCCAGCTCCAAACAGGGGGCCAGCTCTGGGGCCAACGTCCTGACTTTC
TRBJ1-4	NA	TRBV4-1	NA	CASSQVNEYEKLFF	TGCGCCAGCAGCCAAGTAAATGAGTATGAAAAACTGTTTTTT
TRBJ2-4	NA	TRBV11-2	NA	CASSLGAVAKNSQYF	TGTGCCAGCAGCTTGGGAGCTGTAGCCAAAAACAGTCAGTACTTC
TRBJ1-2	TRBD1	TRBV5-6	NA	CASSLRQGDGYTF	TGTGCCAGCAGCTTAAGACAGGGGGATGGCTACACCTTC
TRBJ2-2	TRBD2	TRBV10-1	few	CASEAGEGNTGELFF	TGCGCCTCGGAGGCGGGAGAGGGCAACACCGGGGAGCTGTTTTTT
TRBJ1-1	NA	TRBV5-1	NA	CASSPRGGGGTEAFF	TGCGCCAGCAGCCCCCGGGGTGGTGGGGGGACTGAAGCTTTCTTT
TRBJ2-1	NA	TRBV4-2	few	CASSQEPIATYNEQFF	TGTGCCAGCAGCCAAGAGCCGATCGCTACCTACAATGAGCAGTTCTTC
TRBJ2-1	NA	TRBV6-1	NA	CASSVTPRGNSYNEQFF	TGTGCCAGCAGTGTAACCCCTCGGGGAAACTCCTACAATGAGCAGTTCTTC
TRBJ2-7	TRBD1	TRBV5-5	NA	CASSLARGPYEQYF	TGTGCCAGCAGCTTGGCCAGGGGGCCCTACGAGCAGTACTTC
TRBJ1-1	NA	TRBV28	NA	CASSLGRVGFF	TGTGCCAGCAGTTTAGGCAGGGTGGGTTTCTTT
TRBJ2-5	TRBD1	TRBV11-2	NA	CASSLGPWDRGPETQYF	TGTGCCAGCAGCTTAGGTCCATGGGACAGGGGGCCTGAGACCCAGTACTTC
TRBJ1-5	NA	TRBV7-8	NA	CASSWDTLNQPQHF	TGTGCCAGCAGCTGGGACACCCTCAATCAGCCCCAGCATTTT
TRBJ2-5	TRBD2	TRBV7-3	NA	CASSFGRGETQYF	TGTGCCAGCAGCTTCGGGAGGGGTGAGACCCAGTACTTC
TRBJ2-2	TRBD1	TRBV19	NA	CASSIGTGRTGELFF	TGTGCCAGTAGTATAGGGACAGGGAGGACCGGGGAGCTGTTTTTT
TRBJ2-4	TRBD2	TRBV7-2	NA	CASSLAGLAGRGKNSQYF	TGTGCCAGCAGCTTAGCCGGCCTGGCGGGGAGGGGCAAAAACAGTCAGTACTTC